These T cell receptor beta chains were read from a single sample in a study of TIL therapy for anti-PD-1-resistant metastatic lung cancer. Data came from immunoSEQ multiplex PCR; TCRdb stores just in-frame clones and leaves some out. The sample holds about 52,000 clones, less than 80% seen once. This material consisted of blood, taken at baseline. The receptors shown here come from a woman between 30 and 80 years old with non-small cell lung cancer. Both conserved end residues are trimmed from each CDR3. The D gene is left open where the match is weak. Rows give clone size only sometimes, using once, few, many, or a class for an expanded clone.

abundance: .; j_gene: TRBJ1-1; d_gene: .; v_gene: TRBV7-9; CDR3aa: ASTAQGTTEAF
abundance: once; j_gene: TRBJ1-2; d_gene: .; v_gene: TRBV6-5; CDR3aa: ASSAGVYGYT
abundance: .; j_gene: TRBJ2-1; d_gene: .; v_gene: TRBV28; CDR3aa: ALGARGRNEQF
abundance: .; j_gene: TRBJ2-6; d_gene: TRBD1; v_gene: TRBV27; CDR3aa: ASSITGTGTSGANVLT
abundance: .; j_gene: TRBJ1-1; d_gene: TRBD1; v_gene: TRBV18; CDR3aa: ASSPLGQDLNTEAF
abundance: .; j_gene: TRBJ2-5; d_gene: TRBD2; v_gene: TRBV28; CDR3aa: ASSPLASIQTQY
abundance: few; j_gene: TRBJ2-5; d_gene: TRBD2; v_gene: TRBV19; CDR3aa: ASRPPGLAGGRETQY
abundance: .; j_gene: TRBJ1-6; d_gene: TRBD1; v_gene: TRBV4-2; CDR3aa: ASSLDMGQGYSPLH
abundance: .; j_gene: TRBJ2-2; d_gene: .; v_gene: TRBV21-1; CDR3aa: ASIPIPGTSGTGELF
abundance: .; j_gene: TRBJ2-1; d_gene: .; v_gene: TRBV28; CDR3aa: ASSYINSGEQF
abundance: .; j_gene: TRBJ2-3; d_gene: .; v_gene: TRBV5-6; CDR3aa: ASSLEMGYYTDTQY
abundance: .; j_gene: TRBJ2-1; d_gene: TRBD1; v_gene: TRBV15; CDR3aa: ATSSGGQGGPYNEQF
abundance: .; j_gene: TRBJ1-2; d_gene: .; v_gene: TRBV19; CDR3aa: ATQVGQGGYGYT
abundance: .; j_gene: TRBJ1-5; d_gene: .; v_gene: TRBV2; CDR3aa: ASSRDNHQPQH
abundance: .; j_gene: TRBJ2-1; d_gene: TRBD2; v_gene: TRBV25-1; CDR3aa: ASSTSGGAFYNEQF
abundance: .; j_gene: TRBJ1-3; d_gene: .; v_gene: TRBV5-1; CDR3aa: ASSWDISGNTIY
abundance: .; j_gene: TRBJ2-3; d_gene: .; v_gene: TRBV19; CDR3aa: ASSMGHTDTQY
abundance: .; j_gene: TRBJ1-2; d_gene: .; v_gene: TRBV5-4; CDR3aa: ASSLASASYGYT
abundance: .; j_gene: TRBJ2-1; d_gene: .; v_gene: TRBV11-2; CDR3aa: ASSLGGYNEQF
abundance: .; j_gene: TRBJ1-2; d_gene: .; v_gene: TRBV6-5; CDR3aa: ASGFGQNYGYT
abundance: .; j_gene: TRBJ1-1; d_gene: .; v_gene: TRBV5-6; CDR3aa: ASSLVGRRYTEAF
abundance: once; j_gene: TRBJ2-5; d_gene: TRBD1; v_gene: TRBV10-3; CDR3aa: AISERQGASQETQY
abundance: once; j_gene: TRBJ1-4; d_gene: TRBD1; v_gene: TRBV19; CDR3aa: ASIPTGGSEKLF
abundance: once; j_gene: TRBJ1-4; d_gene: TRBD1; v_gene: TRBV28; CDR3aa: ASSLTTGPVEKLF
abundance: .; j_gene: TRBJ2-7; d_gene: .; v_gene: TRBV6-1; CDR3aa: ASQILQVPY
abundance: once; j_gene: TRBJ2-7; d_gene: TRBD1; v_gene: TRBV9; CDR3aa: ASSPGTGGHSYEQY
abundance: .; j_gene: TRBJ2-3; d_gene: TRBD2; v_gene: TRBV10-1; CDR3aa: ASSSLWASGRIPPDTQY
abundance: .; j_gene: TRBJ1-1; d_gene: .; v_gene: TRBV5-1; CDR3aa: ASSLVGEVTEAF
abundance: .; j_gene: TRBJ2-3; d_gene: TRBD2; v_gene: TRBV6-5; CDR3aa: ASSSSSGRPDTQY
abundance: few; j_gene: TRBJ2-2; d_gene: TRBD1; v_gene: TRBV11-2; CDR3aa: ASSFGQGSTGELF
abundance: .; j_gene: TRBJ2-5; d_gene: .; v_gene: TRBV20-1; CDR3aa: SPSGTQY
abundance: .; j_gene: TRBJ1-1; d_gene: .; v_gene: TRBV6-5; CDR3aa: ASSTPRQMNTEAF
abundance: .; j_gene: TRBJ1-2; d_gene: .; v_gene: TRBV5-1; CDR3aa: ASTILGEGGYT
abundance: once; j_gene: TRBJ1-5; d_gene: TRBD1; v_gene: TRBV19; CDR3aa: ASSSQTGGMHSNQPQH
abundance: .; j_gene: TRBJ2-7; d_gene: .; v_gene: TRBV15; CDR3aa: ATSSGDEQY
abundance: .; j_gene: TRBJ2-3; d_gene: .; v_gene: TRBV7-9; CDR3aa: ASSLARIFSTDTQY
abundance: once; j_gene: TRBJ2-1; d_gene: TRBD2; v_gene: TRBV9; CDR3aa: ASLPAGGDNEQF
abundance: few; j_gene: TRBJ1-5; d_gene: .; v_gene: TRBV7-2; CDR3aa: ASSLVVNQPQH
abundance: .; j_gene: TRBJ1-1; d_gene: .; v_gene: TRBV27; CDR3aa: ASSFRGVTEAF
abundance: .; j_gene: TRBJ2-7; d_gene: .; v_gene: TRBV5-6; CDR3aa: ASMGAPGEQY
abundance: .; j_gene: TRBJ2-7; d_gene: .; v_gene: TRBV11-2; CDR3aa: ASSLGGRGGSYEQY
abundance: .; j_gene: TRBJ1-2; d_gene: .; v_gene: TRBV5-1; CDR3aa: ASSSADRLYGYT
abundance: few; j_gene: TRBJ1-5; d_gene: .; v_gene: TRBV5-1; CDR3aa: ASRPGADQPQH
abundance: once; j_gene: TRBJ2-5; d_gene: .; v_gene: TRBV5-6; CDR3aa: ASSTGLRGPGLQETQY
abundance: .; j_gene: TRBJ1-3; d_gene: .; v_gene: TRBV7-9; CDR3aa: ASSLSWEGLAGNTIY
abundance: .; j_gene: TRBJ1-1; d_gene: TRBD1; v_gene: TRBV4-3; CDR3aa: ASSQDPPYRQGQGTEAF
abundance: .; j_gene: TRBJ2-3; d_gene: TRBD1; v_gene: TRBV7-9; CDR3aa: ASPSGTGQSTDTQY
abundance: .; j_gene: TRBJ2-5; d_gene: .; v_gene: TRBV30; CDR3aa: AWSVDGQETQY
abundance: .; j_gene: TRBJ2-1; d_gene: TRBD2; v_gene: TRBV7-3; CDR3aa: ASSSPVGAGNYNEQF
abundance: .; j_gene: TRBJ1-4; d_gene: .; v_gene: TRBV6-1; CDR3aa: ASSATGFNEKLF
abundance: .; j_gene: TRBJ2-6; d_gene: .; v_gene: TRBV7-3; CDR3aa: ASSPREVGFSGANVLT
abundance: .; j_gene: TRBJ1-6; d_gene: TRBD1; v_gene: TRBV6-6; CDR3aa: ASSPGTGLNSPLH
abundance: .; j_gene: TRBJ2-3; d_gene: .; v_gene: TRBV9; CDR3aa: ASSVEGRTGTDTQY
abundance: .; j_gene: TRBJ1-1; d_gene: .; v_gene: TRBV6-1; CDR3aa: ASSEVRATEAF
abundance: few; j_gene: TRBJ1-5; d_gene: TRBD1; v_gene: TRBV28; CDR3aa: ASSSLDRVNQPQH
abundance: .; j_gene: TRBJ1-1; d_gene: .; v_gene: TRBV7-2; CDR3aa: ASSFYQETPEAF
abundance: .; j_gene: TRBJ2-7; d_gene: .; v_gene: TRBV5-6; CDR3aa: ASSLGGGFEQY